This is a list of T cell receptor beta chains from one sample in a study of cytomegalovirus exposure and HLA in healthy donors. Repertoires were generated with immunoSEQ multiplex PCR, while TCRdb's copy carries only in-frame clones and drops some. The table has roughly 120,000 clones, 60% to 85% seen once. Source material: PBMCs. These TCRs come from a woman in her thirties or forties in good health and CMV-seropositive. CDR3s include the opening cysteine and the closing phenylalanine or tryptophan. The D gene is left open where the match is weak. A clone size is listed for some rows: how often the clone was seen (once, few, many), or a class if it is expanded.

>.|.|TRBV18|TRBJ2-1
TGTGCCAGCTCTCAAAGCAGGGGGGATGAGCAGTTCTTC
CASSQSRGDEQFF
>.|.|TRBV30|TRBJ1-5
TGTGCCTGGAGTGTACAGGCAGGCCAAGGCCAGCCCCAGCATTTT
CAWSVQAGQGQPQHF
>.|TRBD1|TRBV5-1|TRBJ1-3
TGCGCCAGCAGCTTGGATGGGACAGGGGGCCAATATTTT
CASSLDGTGGQYF
>.|.|TRBV6-5|TRBJ1-6
TGTGCCAGCAGCCGCGGACAGAGGGATTCACCCCTCCACTTT
CASSRGQRDSPLHF
>.|.|TRBV9|TRBJ2-3
TGTGCCAGCAGCATCGGACAGAGCACAGATACGCAGTATTTT
CASSIGQSTDTQYF
>.|TRBD2|TRBV5-4|TRBJ2-7
TGTGCCAGCAGCCTAAACAGCGGGAGGTCCTATTACGAGCAGTACTTC
CASSLNSGRSYYEQYF
>.|TRBD2|TRBV6-1|TRBJ2-7
TGTGCCAGCAGTTTTACTAGCGGGGGGGCGAACGAGCAGTACTTC
CASSFTSGGANEQYF
>.|TRBD1|TRBV19|TRBJ1-5
TGTGCCAGTCACACAGGGGGCGGAATCTTGGATCAGCCCCAGCATTTT
CASHTGGGILDQPQHF
>.|.|TRBV9|TRBJ2-7
TGTGCCAGCAGCGTAGGAGGGATGGCCTACGAGCAGTACTTC
CASSVGGMAYEQYF
>.|TRBD1|TRBV7-2|TRBJ2-7
TGTGCCAGCAGCCCCGGGACAGGCCCCTACGAGCAGTACTTC
CASSPGTGPYEQYF
>.|.|TRBV6-6|TRBJ1-5
TGTGCCAGCAACGGTGATAGCAATCAGCCCCAGCATTTT
CASNGDSNQPQHF
>.|TRBD2|TRBV30|TRBJ2-1
TGTGCCTGGTCCGGGACTAGCCATGAGCAGTTCTTC
CAWSGTSHEQFF
>.|.|TRBV4-2|TRBJ2-1
TGTGCCAGCAGCCCACCCCGACTAGTAAGGTTTGGTGAGCAGTTCTTC
CASSPPRLVRFGEQFF
>.|TRBD1|TRBV2|TRBJ1-6
TGTGCCAGCAGTGCCCGACAGGGGAATAATTCCCCCCTCCACTTT
CASSARQGNNSPLHF
>.|TRBD1|TRBV4-1|TRBJ1-6
TGCGCCAGCAGCCAAAGGACAGGGGCCTCTAATTCCCCCCTCCACTTT
CASSQRTGASNSPLHF
>few|.|TRBV19|TRBJ1-5
TGTGCCAGTAGTATTGGGGGCAGACCACAGCCCCAGCATTTT
CASSIGGRPQPQHF
>.|TRBD1|TRBV9|TRBJ2-3
TGTGCCAGCAGCGTAGCGGGACAGGGAAGAGATACGCAGTATTTT
CASSVAGQGRDTQYF
>.|.|TRBV5-4|TRBJ2-5
TGTGCCAGCAGCTTAAGGCGGGATTGGCAGACCCAGTACTTC
CASSLRRDWQTQYF
>once|.|TRBV7-3|TRBJ2-3
TGTGCCAGCAGCGTAGGGGGAGGGGAAGATACGCAGTATTTT
CASSVGGGEDTQYF
>.|.|TRBV5-8|TRBJ2-1
TGTGCCAGCAGCTTAGGTGGGCTGAGGGTTTCGGGGGAGCAGTTCTTC
CASSLGGLRVSGEQFF
>.|.|TRBV5-1|TRBJ2-5
TGCGCCAGCAGCTTTCCGAAAACTATATACCAAGAGACCCAGTACTTC
CASSFPKTIYQETQYF
>.|TRBD1|TRBV4-3|TRBJ2-7
TGCGCCAGCAGCCCAGGGACAGGGGACCACCACGAGCAGTACTTC
CASSPGTGDHHEQYF
>.|.|TRBV29-1|TRBJ2-2
TGCAGCGTTGAAGATCCAGGGTCGATCACCGGGGAGCTGTTTTTT
CSVEDPGSITGELFF
>.|TRBD2|TRBV6-1|TRBJ2-1
TGTGCCAGCCTAGCGGGTTCCTACAATGAGCAGTTCTTC
CASLAGSYNEQFF
>.|TRBD2|TRBV9|TRBJ2-7
TGTGCCAGCAGCCCGGGCTGGGGGACTAGCGGCTCCTACGAGCAGTACTTC
CASSPGWGTSGSYEQYF
>.|.|TRBV29-1|TRBJ2-1
TGCAGCGTTGAAGCGGGAGTTTCCTACAATGAGCAGTTCTTC
CSVEAGVSYNEQFF
>.|TRBD2|TRBV5-4|TRBJ2-1
TGTGCCAGCAGCTTGGGGCGGACTAGAGTTGCTGAGCAGTTCTTC
CASSLGRTRVAEQFF
>.|.|TRBV9|TRBJ1-4
TGTGCCAGCAGCCCTAGGAGGGGGGGAACAGGGAATGAAAAACTGTTTTTT
CASSPRRGGTGNEKLFF
>.|.|TRBV30|TRBJ1-6
TGTGCCTGGAGGGGGGGTGGGGTTTCACCCCTCCACTTT
CAWRGGGVSPLHF